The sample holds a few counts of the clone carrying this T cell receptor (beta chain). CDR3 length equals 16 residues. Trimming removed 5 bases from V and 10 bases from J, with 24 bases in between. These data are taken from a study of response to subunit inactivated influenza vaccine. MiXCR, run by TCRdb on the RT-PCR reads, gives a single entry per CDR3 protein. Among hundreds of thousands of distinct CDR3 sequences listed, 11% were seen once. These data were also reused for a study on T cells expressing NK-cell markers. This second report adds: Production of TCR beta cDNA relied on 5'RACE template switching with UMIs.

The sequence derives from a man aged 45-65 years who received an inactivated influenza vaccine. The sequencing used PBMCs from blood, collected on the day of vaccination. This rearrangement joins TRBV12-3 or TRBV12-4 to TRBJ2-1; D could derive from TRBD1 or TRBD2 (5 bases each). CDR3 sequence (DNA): TGTGCCAGCAGTAGAAGTGGGACGGGATCCTTAGGGGAGCAGTTCTTC. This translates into CASSRSGTGSLGEQFF.